This record looks at one TCR beta chain sequence and its context. The junction had 6 bases not matched to a gene; V was cut back by 2 bases and J by 4 bases. CDR3 length: 15 residues. Germline CDR1 reads WNHNN; CDR2 reads SYGVQD (reference sequence). The source of the sample is a study of siplizumab effects on memory and regulatory T cells. Clones were read by immunoSEQ multiplex PCR, and TCRdb kept only the in-frame ones, dropping some. This table holds approximately 100,000 clones, about 90% found once. Sequencing used Tregs sorted from blood. This sequence was found in a human donor in good health. The gene calls are TRBV10-1 and TRBJ2-5, with TRBD2 matching over 8 bases. The CDR3 nucleotides read TGCGCCAGCAGTGAGACCGGCCTAGCGGGAGAGACCCAGTACTTC. Encoded protein: CASSETGLAGETQYF.